These 32 T cell receptor beta chains share one sample of origin, sequenced in a study of CD8 T cells in Susac syndrome. cDNA came from roughly 0.53 to 1 ug RNA primed by random hexamers. Each CDR3 protein is one row after TCRdb ran MiXCR on the immunoSEQ multiplex PCR reads. The data show 90,000 to 150,000 distinct CDR3 sequences, roughly 90% seen once. The sample comprised CD8+ T cells from PBMCs. Receptor source: a human donor in good health.

The rearrangement joins TRBV19 to TRBJ1-5; D may be TRBD1 (6 bases). The CDR3 is 16 amino acids. The germline V gene has CDR1 LNHDA and CDR2 SQIVND (reference sequence). Trimming pared 5 bases from V and 3 bases from J, leaving 17 bases between. The DNA for the CDR3 is TGTGCCAGTAGTCGAGGGGGGGCTTTCATCAATCAGCCCCAGCATTTT. Its translation is CASSRGGAFINQPQHF. The variable domain in full, completed from reference TRBV19 and TRBJ1-5, reads DGGITQSPKYLFRKEGQNVTLSCEQNLNHDAMYWYRQDPGQGLRLIYYSQIVNDFQKGDIAEGYSVSREKKESFPLTVTSAQKNPTAFYLCASSRGGAFINQPQHFGDGTRLSIL.

This rearrangement joins TRBV5-1 to TRBJ2-1, with D possibly matching TRBD2 (6 bases). The CDR3 runs 15 residues. The V end was cut by 5 bases, the J end by 4 bases, with 16 bases between. Germline values: CDR1 SGHRS, CDR2 YFSETQ. The CDR3 is CASRVPGGVYNEQFF. CDR3 nucleotide sequence: TGCGCCAGCAGGGTTCCAGGAGGGGTTTACAATGAGCAGTTCTTC. Combining the CDR3 with reference TRBV5-1 and TRBJ2-1 gives the whole variable domain KAGVTQTPRYLIKTRGQQVTLSCSPISGHRSVSWYQQTPGQGLQFLFEYFSETQRNKGNFPGRFSGRQFSNSRSEMNVSTLELGDSALYLCASRVPGGVYNEQFFGPGTRLTVL.

This clonotype came up once. V and J are TRBV20-1 and TRBJ2-1, with a weak D call TRBD2 (6 bases). This CDR3 is 17 amino acids long. V dropped 6 bases and J dropped 0 bases, with 21 bases sitting between them. CDR1 is DFQATT, CDR2 SNEGSKA, per germline (reference sequence). This CDR3 reads CSAPKLGDSSSYNEQFF. DNA of the CDR3: TGCAGTGCCCCAAAATTGGGGGACTCATCCTCCTACAATGAGCAGTTCTTC.

V usage is TRBV27 and J usage is TRBJ2-2; TRBD1 matches at 9 bases. Germline V gene lookup returns CDR1 MNHEY and CDR2 SMNVEV (reference sequence). Trimming cost V 7 bases and J 5 bases; bases outside gene matches: 11. CDR3 size: 16 residues. The CDR3 protein is CASTDLDRGRTGELFF. CDR3 nucleotides: TGTGCCAGCACCGATCTGGACAGGGGTCGGACCGGGGAGCTGTTTTTT.

This clonotype was observed a handful of times. This rearrangement joins TRBV20-1 to TRBJ1-4; TRBD1 aligns across 7 bases. V gave up 4 bases and J gave up 5 bases; unmatched junction bases: 4. This CDR3 region has 13 residues. Germline loops: CDR1 DFQATT, CDR2 SNEGSKA (reference sequence). The CDR3 region has the DNA TGCAGTGCTAAGGACAGGACAAATGAAAAACTGTTTTTT. Amino acids: CSAKDRTNEKLFF.

J is TRBJ2-1 and V is TRBV29-1, with D possibly TRBD2 on 5 matching bases. Germline loops: CDR1 SQVTM, CDR2 ANQGSEA. This CDR3 is built from 14 residues. V was pared by 4 bases and J by 4 bases, with 14 bases between. This CDR3 is CSVAPETTYNEQFF. In nucleotides, the CDR3 is TGCAGCGTTGCCCCCGAGACTACGTACAATGAGCAGTTCTTC.

The chain uses TRBV19 and TRBJ2-5; possible D gene TRBD1, 6 bases. The length of the CDR3 is 15 residues. With 5 bases removed from V and 4 bases from J, the gap between germline ends came to 17 bases. CDR1 and CDR2 from the germline V gene are LNHDA and SQIVND (reference sequence). As DNA, the CDR3 is TGTGCCAGTAGTCAGGGGCAGGGGCTAAGAGAGACCCAGTACTTC. It translates to CASSQGQGLRETQYF.

CDR3 region: CSASREAVGPENTIYF. The CDR3 bases are TGCAGTGCTAGCCGCGAGGCCGTCGGGCCTGAAAACACCATATATTTT. This chain connects TRBV20-1 to TRBJ1-3; the D is unclear. The length of the CDR3 is 16 residues. From germline, CDR1 is DFQATT and CDR2 SNEGSKA (reference sequence). The ends were cut back, 3 bases at V and 6 bases at J, with 21 bases in the middle.

The chain links TRBV7-2 to TRBJ1-2, with D possibly being TRBD1 (5 bases). V lost 5 bases to trimming and J lost 4 bases, with 11 bases between them. This CDR3 has 13 amino acids. CDR1 and CDR2 (germline): SGHTA, FQGNSA. The DNA of the CDR3 is TGTGCCAGCAGCCCCACACAGGTCTATGGCTACACCTTC. This translates into CASSPTQVYGYTF.

The chain recombines TRBV29-1 with TRBJ2-3, with 11 bases fitting TRBD2. Trimming took 4 bases from V and 6 from J; bases not matched to a gene: 15. This CDR3 is built from 17 residues. Germline assignment: CDR1 SQVTM and CDR2 ANQGSEA. This chain's CDR3 is CSVATILAGDLADTQYF. The DNA for the CDR3 is TGCAGCGTTGCGACTATACTAGCGGGGGACCTAGCGGATACGCAGTATTTT.

The V gene is TRBV15, the J gene TRBJ2-1; TRBD2 matches at 14 bases. The J segment lost 0 bases and the V segment lost 5 bases, leaving 12 bases of the junction unmatched. CDR3 size: 20 residues. Germline V CDR1 and CDR2: LNHNV, YYDKDF (reference sequence). The CDR3 sequence is CATSPGGGLAGVSSYNEQFF. Here the CDR3 DNA reads TGTGCCACCAGCCCCGGAGGGGGACTAGCGGGAGTTAGCTCCTACAATGAGCAGTTCTTC.

The chain joins TRBV29-1 to TRBJ2-1, with 7 bases lining up with TRBD1. The J segment lost 3 bases and the V segment lost 4 bases, leaving 0 bases of the junction unmatched. This CDR3 has 12 amino acids. Germline V gives CDR1 SQVTM, CDR2 ANQGSEA. The DNA of the CDR3 is TGCAGCGTTGGGGACAGCTACAATGAGCAGTTCTTC. Its protein is CSVGDSYNEQFF.

This chain joins TRBV5-4 and TRBJ2-5; D is perhaps TRBD2 (6 bases). Trimming stripped 1 base from V and 3 bases from J, with 13 bases between. The CDR3 spans 15 residues. The germline V gene encodes CDR1 SGHNT and CDR2 YYREEE (reference sequence). The CDR3 spells CASSLPGRPEETQYF. In nucleotides, the CDR3 is TGTGCCAGCAGCTTGCCAGGGAGGCCCGAAGAGACCCAGTACTTC.

This chain joins TRBV4-3 and TRBJ2-7, with 8 bases matching TRBD1. CDR1 is LGHNA, CDR2 YSLEER, per germline. V was clipped by 4 bases and J by 7 bases; unmatched bases: 9. CDR3 length: 14 residues. The CDR3 nucleotides are TGCGCCAGCAGCCGGGACAGGTTTTTGGGGGAGCAGTACTTC. Translation gives CASSRDRFLGEQYF.

The chain uses TRBV9 and TRBJ2-1; 8 positions match TRBD1. CDR1 and CDR2 (germline): SGDLS, YYNGEE. The ends lost 3 bases at V and 7 bases at J; junction bases unmatched: 12. This CDR3 contains 16 residues. This CDR3 is CASSAPDRARGNEQFF. The DNA of the CDR3 is TGTGCCAGCAGCGCTCCGGACAGGGCGCGAGGGAATGAGCAGTTCTTC.

This clonotype was seen once. Compared with germline, one end of the junction differs, possibly owing to a read error. The CDR3 protein is CATSPDRGTDTQYF. Written as DNA, the CDR3 is TGCGCCACCAGCCCGGACAGAGGCACAGATACGCAGTATTTT. The chain has TRBV5-1 and TRBJ2-3; a weak D match, TRBD1 (6 bases). CDR3 length equals 14 residues. Per germline, CDR1 SGHRS and CDR2 YFSETQ.

V is TRBV6-1 and J is TRBJ2-3; 13 bases fit TRBD2. The germline V gene encodes CDR1 MNHNS and CDR2 SASEGT. The CDR3 spans 17 residues. J lost 6 bases, V lost 5 bases, and 11 bases had no gene match. This CDR3 is CASSKRTSGRGGDTQYF. CDR3 nucleotide sequence: TGTGCCAGCAGTAAAAGGACTAGCGGGAGAGGAGGGGATACGCAGTATTTT.

The rearrangement joins TRBV6-1 to TRBJ2-7, with a tentative D call TRBD1 (5 bases). Trimming removed 2 bases from V and 4 bases from J, with 12 bases in between. The germline CDR1 and CDR2 sequences are MNHNS and SASEGT. The CDR3 totals 14 residues. For the CDR3, the DNA is TGTGCCAGCAGTGAACCTCAGGGTAGATACGAGCAGTACTTC. It specifies CASSEPQGRYEQYF.

This clonotype was seen more than once but under ten times. This chain connects TRBV19 to TRBJ1-1; 9 positions agree with TRBD1. Germline loops: CDR1 LNHDA, CDR2 SQIVND (reference sequence). V lost 6 bases, J lost 5 bases, and 7 bases stayed unmatched. The CDR3 consists of 14 residues. DNA for the CDR3: TGTGCCAGTAGCCCACAGGGGGCCGGGACTGAAGCTTTCTTT. Encoded protein: CASSPQGAGTEAFF.

V is TRBV6-2 or TRBV6-3 and J is TRBJ1-1; no clear D gene. Deletions cut 6 bases from V and 5 bases from J, with 10 bases between. This CDR3 region has 12 residues. From germline, CDR1 is MNHEY and CDR2 SVGEGT. The CDR3 sequence: CASSRWPTEAFF. In nucleotides, the CDR3 is TGTGCCAGCAGCCGCTGGCCAACTGAAGCTTTCTTT.

The chain joins TRBV4-3 to TRBJ2-1; possible D gene TRBD2, 5 bases. The CDR3 covers 16 residues. The V end was cut by 0 bases, the J end by 1 base, with 10 bases between. Germline V gives CDR1 LGHNA, CDR2 YSLEER. For the CDR3, the DNA is TGCGCCAGCAGCCAAGATCTTGGCGGGTCCTACAATGAGCAGTTCTTC. It encodes CASSQDLGGSYNEQFF.

About this clonotype: The junction departs from the called germline gene at one end, perhaps through a read error. J is TRBJ2-7 and V is TRBV18, with 8 bases fitting TRBD1. Germline CDR1 is KGHSH and CDR2 is LQKENI. The CDR3 spans 17 residues. CDR3 in DNA: TGTGCTAGCTCACCGCCGAGAACAGGGGGTTTAAGCTACGAGCAGTACTTC. As protein: CASSPPRTGGLSYEQYF.

The chain is built from TRBV12-3 or TRBV12-4 and TRBJ1-3; D might be TRBD1 (5 bases). V was shortened by 5 bases and J by 9 bases, with 14 bases between the two germline ends. The CDR3 spans 13 residues. This CDR3 reads CASSPGGAGTIYF. The CDR3 DNA reads as TGTGCCAGCAGTCCCGGAGGGGCCGGCACCATATATTTT.

CDR3 region: CSARKGFGTGYTGELFF. As DNA, the CDR3 is TGCAGTGCTAGAAAAGGATTCGGGACAGGGTACACCGGGGAGCTGTTTTTT. The genes are TRBV20-1 and TRBJ2-2; 9 nucleotides agree with TRBD1. CDR3 length: 17 residues. Losses at the gene ends were 2 bases for V and 3 bases for J; bases not matched to a gene: 10. The germline V gene encodes CDR1 DFQATT and CDR2 SNEGSKA (reference sequence).

The rearrangement joins TRBV7-2 to TRBJ2-2; D assignment may be TRBD1 or TRBD2 (5 bases each). This CDR3 is built from 15 residues. The germline V gene encodes CDR1 SGHTA and CDR2 FQGNSA. V lost 6 bases and J lost 7, with 18 bases in between. This CDR3 is CASSNRRGAGGELFF. The CDR3 nucleotides read TGTGCCAGCAGTAACCGCAGAGGGGCAGGCGGGGAGCTGTTTTTT.

The CDR3 bases are TGCAGTGCAACTATAAGCGGGAGGGCCATCGATGAGCAGTTCTTC. Translating gives CSATISGRAIDEQFF. This chain uses TRBV20-1 with TRBJ2-1; 10 nucleotides agree with TRBD2. Unmatched junction bases numbered 13, after V lost 6 bases and J lost 8 bases. The CDR3 length is 15 residues. CDR1 and CDR2 (germline): DFQATT, SNEGSKA (reference sequence).

This clonotype was recorded only once. The chain recombines TRBV2 with TRBJ1-2; 8 positions agree with TRBD1. The CDR3 spans 14 residues. Germline lookup yields CDR1 SNHLY and CDR2 FYNNEI. The trim removed 6 bases at V and 4 bases at J, leaving 7 bases unmatched. CDR3 bases: TGTGCCAGCAGCGACAGGGGCGGAGGCTATGGCTACACCTTC. It specifies CASSDRGGGYGYTF.

Concerning this clonotype: One end of the junction does not line up with germline, which may come from a read error. The rearrangement links TRBV27 to TRBJ1-2; 7 bases line up with TRBD1. The CDR3 spans 13 residues. The V gene's germline CDR1 is MNHEY and CDR2 SMNVEV (reference sequence). The CDR3: CVSSPGGYYGYTF. For the CDR3, the DNA is TGTGTCAGCAGTCCAGGGGGATACTATGGCTACACCTTC.

This clonotype was seen a handful of times. The rearrangement links TRBV7-8 to TRBJ2-3, with D hard to call. The germline gives CDR1 SGHVS, CDR2 FQNEAQ. This CDR3 is 14 amino acids long. The germline V and J ends were trimmed by 1 base and 2 bases, with 7 bases remaining between them. This CDR3 reads CASSLVSHTDTQYF. The CDR3 DNA follows: TGTGCCAGCAGCTTAGTTAGTCACACAGATACGCAGTATTTT.

This rearrangement joins TRBV5-4 to TRBJ2-4, with 8 bases that match TRBD1. This CDR3 has 17 amino acids. Germline values: CDR1 SGHNT, CDR2 YYREEE (reference sequence). Unmatched junction bases numbered 9, after V lost 4 bases and J lost 0 bases. The CDR3 reads CASSPSTGEIAKNIQYF. CDR3 DNA sequence: TGTGCCAGCAGCCCTTCGACAGGGGAGATAGCCAAAAACATTCAGTACTTC.

The J gene is TRBJ1-1, the V gene TRBV27; no clear D gene. The V gene lost 0 bases and the J gene lost 5 bases, with 7 bases spanning the gap. The germline V gene has CDR1 MNHEY and CDR2 SMNVEV (reference sequence). The CDR3 spans 13 residues. In DNA, the CDR3 is TGTGCCAGCAGTTTATCGAGGAGGACTGAAGCTTTCTTT. It encodes CASSLSRRTEAFF.

The CDR3 bases are TGTGCCAGTGGCTCCGAGACCGCGAACACTGAAGCTTTCTTT. This sequence encodes CASGSETANTEAFF. V gene TRBV19 combines with J gene TRBJ1-1, with no clear D. This CDR3 is built from 14 residues. Trimming took off 8 bases at V and 1 base at J, with 14 bases between the two ends. CDR1 and CDR2 from the germline V gene are LNHDA and SQIVND (reference sequence).